The sequence of this T cell receptor (beta chain) was determined in a study of blood T cell repertoires in COVID-19. The wider study: The study drew acute and convalescent COVID-19 samples from the United States, Italy and Spain.

The CDR3 is 15 residues long. Trimming stripped 0 bases from V and 5 bases from J, with 14 bases between. The germline gives CDR1 SGHTS, CDR2 YDEGEE. Authors' processing steps: Reference gene primer amplification yielded estimated nucleated cell counts. Profiled with immunoSEQ multiplex PCR; TCRdb holds only in-frame clones, not every one. That table supplies the V and J calls and clone size; D and trimming were determined from the DNA. The table lists 390,000 or so clones, 75% to 90% of them singletons. The sequencing sample was made of PBMCs or T cells enriched from blood (not recorded which). The sequence was obtained from a man in his late teens or twenties who had recovered from COVID-19. The rearrangement uses TRBV5-8 and TRBJ2-5, with D possibly TRBD2 on 5 matching bases. CDR3 protein: CASSLGPGERETQYF. DNA for the CDR3: TGTGCCAGCAGCTTGGGGCCCGGGGAACGGGAGACCCAGTACTTC.